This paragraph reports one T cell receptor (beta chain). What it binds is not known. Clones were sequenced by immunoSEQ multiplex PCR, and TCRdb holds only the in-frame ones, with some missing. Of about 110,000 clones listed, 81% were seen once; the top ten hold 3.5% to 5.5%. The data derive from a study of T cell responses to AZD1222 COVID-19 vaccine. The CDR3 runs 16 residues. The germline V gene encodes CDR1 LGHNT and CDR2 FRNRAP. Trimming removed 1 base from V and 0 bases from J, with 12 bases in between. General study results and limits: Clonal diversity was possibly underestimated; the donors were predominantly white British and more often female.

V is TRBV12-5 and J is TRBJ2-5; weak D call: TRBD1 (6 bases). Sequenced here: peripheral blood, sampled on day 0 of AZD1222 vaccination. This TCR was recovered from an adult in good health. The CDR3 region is CASGLATTGNQETQYF. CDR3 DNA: TGTGCTAGTGGTTTGGCCACTACAGGGAACCAAGAGACCCAGTACTTC.